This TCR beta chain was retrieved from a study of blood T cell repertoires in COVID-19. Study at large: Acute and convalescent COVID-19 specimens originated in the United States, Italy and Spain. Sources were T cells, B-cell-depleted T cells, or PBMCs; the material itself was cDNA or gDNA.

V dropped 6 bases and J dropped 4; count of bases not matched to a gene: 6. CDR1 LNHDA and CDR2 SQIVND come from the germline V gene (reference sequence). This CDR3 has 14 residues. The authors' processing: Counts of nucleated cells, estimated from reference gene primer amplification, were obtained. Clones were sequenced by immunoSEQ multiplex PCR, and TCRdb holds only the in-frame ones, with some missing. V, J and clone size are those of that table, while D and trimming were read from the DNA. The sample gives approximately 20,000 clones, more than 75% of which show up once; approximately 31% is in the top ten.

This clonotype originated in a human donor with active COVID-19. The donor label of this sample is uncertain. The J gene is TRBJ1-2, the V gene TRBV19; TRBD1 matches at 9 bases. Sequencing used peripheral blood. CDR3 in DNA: TGTGCCAGTAGGGACCGGGACAGGGCCTATGGCTACACCTTC. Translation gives CASRDRDRAYGYTF. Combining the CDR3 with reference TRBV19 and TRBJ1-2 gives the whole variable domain DGGITQSPKYLFRKEGQNVTLSCEQNLNHDAMYWYRQDPGQGLRLIYYSQIVNDFQKGDIAEGYSVSREKKESFPLTVTSAQKNPTAFYLCASRDRDRAYGYTFGSGTRLTVV.